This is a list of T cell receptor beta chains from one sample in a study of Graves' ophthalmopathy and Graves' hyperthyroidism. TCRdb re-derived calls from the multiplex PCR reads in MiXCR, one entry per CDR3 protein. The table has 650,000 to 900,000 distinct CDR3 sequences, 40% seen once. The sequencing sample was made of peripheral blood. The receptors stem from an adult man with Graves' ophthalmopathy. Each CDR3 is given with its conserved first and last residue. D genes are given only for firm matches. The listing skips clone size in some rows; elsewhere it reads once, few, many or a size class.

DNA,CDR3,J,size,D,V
TGTGCCAGCAGTCCAACCAGGGGAGGAAATAGCAATCAGCCCCAGCATTTT,CASSPTRGGNSNQPQHF,TRBJ1-5,-,-,TRBV6-5
TGTGCCAGCAGTTCCACAGGGTACTCCTACGAGCAGTACTTC,CASSSTGYSYEQYF,TRBJ2-7,few,-,TRBV12-3/TRBV12-4
TGTGCCAGCAGCTTATTTAACGGGGCGAGCTACGAGCAGTACTTC,CASSLFNGASYEQYF,TRBJ2-7,few,-,TRBV7-9
TGTGCCAGCAGTCGGATGGTAAGCTCCTACGAGCAGTACTTC,CASSRMVSSYEQYF,TRBJ2-7,-,-,TRBV3-1
TGTGCCAGCAGGGGATTCGAGCGGAAGGACACCGGGGAGCTGTTTTTT,CASRGFERKDTGELFF,TRBJ2-2,-,-,TRBV25-1
TGTGCCAGTATACATGATCCGCACGAGCAGTACTTC,CASIHDPHEQYF,TRBJ2-7,-,-,TRBV7-3
TGCAGTGCTAGAGCTCTGGGAGGGGTCAACTATGGCTACACCTTC,CSARALGGVNYGYTF,TRBJ1-2,many,-,TRBV20-1
TGCGCCAGCTTAGCGGGGCTAAGCACCGGGGAGCTGTTTTTT,CASLAGLSTGELFF,TRBJ2-2,-,TRBD2,TRBV4-1
TGTGCCAGCAGCGTAGTAGGATCTAAGAACACCGGGGAGCTGTTTTTT,CASSVVGSKNTGELFF,TRBJ2-2,few,-,TRBV9
TGTGCCAGCAGCTTAGTGTACGGGAACACTGAAGCTTTCTTT,CASSLVYGNTEAFF,TRBJ1-1,-,-,TRBV7-2